The T cell receptor beta chain described here comes from a study of CD8+CD57+ T cells in acquired aplastic anemia (dated by TCRdb to the late 2010s). With respect to the entire study: Extracted DNA from sorted CD4+ and CD8+ cells averaged 3.2 ug, ranging from about 0.19 to 30 ug. CD8+CD57+ expansion was defined as a frequency above the mean frequency observed in healthy subjects. What the study reported, not specific to this receptor: Patients and healthy controls showed no significant difference in CD8+ Simpson's diversity (P=0.060). About 28 CD8+ CDR3 sequences were found in both patients and controls but appeared to be highly expressed in patients and within the immunodominant clones of the patients.

Expansion of CD8+CD57+ cells had been shown by flow cytometry in the patients chosen for sequencing. Every patient had a diagnosis of severe acquired aplastic anemia based on International Study of Aplastic Anemia and Agranulocytosis and Camitta criteria. No patient had received any therapy when blood was sampled. The study deep-sequenced TCR repertoires of sorted CD4+ and CD8+ blood T cells from severe aplastic anemia patients and healthy subjects. Patients were enrolled under clinicaltrials.gov protocols 00001620, 01623167, 00001397, 00071045, 00081523 and 00961064 in the USA. Ficoll-Paque density gradient centrifugation was used to isolate peripheral blood mononuclear cells. Before DNA extraction, CD4+ and CD8+ T cells were sorted with FACS or magnetic beads. The CDR3 goes from the cysteine to the phenylalanine over 17 residues. This entry keeps only the CDR3 DNA: 51 bases, framed from base 1. CDR1 SGHTA and CDR2 FQGTGA were looked up in the germline V gene.

TCR beta VDJ combination and CDR3 sequence profiling used genomic DNA as the template. An Illumina HiSeq 2000 was used for TCR repertoire sequencing. Per the original workflow: Repertoires were assessed using TRBV/TRBJ rearrangement plots, CDR3 size and DJ length profiles, and Simpson's diversity index. Whichever DNA sequence was most abundant in the deep sequencing data was defined as the immunodominant clone. CDR3 amino acid sequences were screened for sharing across subjects and were compared with published repertoires and the VDJdb database. TCRdb itself trimmed the public reads at Q25 with fastp, ran MiXCR and retained productive beta chains. Entries that share a CDR3 protein sequence are merged under the most common genes and DNA. The V and J calls were determined by TCRdb, not by the authors. Within this sample are more than 250,000 distinct CDR3 sequences, with about 80% of them counted one time only. Of the sample, 40% to 50% is held by the ten largest clones.

Concerning this clonotype: The antigen it recognizes is unknown. At one end the junction does not follow the germline gene, possibly because of a read error.

Recombination connected TRBV7-3 to TRBJ1-5, and the D gene may be TRBD1, 5 bases matching. The receptor was derived from a human donor with aplastic anemia. The sequenced material came from sorted CD4+, CD8+, or CD8+CD57+ T cells (not recorded which) from PBMCs. In nucleotides, the sequence is TGTGCCAGCAGCTTAAGGAAGCGGGGGTACTACAATGAGCCCCAGCATTTT. Translated, this is CASSLRKRGYYNEPQHF.